This T cell receptor (beta chain) was captured in a study of T cell responses to AZD1222 COVID-19 vaccine. Notes on the study in general: Just a handful of AZD1222 recipients tested seropositive at baseline. Among spike-specific TCRs, nearly half reportedly target unmutated variant regions.

Produced via immunoSEQ multiplex PCR; TCRdb's table is partial and in-frame only. The data contain around 140,000 clones, roughly nine tenths of them singletons. This clone was recorded only once. Its matching antigen is unknown. This receptor was taken from an adult who received the MenACWY meningococcal vaccine as a control. The sample consisted of peripheral blood, taken 28 days after the second dose of the MenACWY control vaccine.

CDR3: CASRWTGWNGYTF. CDR3 nucleotides: TGTGCCAGCCGTTGGACAGGGTGGAATGGCTACACCTTC. The V and J genes are TRBV28 and TRBJ1-2; 8 nucleotides align to TRBD1. The length of the CDR3 is 13 residues. The germline gives CDR1 MDHEN, CDR2 SYDVKM. The V segment lost 8 bases and the J segment 6 bases; nucleotides outside the gene matches: 8.